This T cell receptor beta chain derives from a study of T-cell reconstitution after alpha-beta-depleted transplantation in children. Overall study findings and caveats: Elevated TCRbeta diversity at day 60 was traced, in some patients, to surviving recipient T cells and thymic progenitors.

The CDR3 is 12 amino acids. Germline V gene lookup returns CDR1 MDHEN and CDR2 SYDVKM. Unique molecular identifiers tagged the TCRbeta library. TCRdb called the PCR reads again in MiXCR, with one record for every CDR3 protein. The profile shows around 250,000 distinct CDR3 sequences, roughly 23% of them singletons. Points on this clonotype: Antigen: not known. Germline and junction disagree at one end, which may indicate a read error.

The sample was PBMCs, taken before TCRalphabeta/CD19-depleted stem cell transplant. The sequence was obtained from a girl between 2 and 10 years old with Fanconi anemia, due to receive a stem cell transplant. The chain recombines TRBV28 with TRBJ2-3; D gene uncertain. The DNA of the CDR3 is TGTGCCAGCAGCTTATATGCGGCAGCGCAGTATTTT. It specifies CASSLYAAAQYF. Combining the CDR3 with reference TRBV28 and TRBJ2-3 gives the whole variable domain DVKVTQSSRYLVKRTGEKVFLECVQDMDHENMFWYRQDPGLGLRLIYFSYDVKMKEKGDIPEGYSVSREKKERFSLILESASTNQTSMYLCASSLYAAAQYFGPGTRLTVL.